This T cell receptor beta chain was sequenced during a study of cytomegalovirus exposure and HLA in healthy donors. This CDR3 region has 13 residues. Trimming cost V 0 bases and J 6 bases; bases outside gene matches: 2. Germline V gene data show CDR1 as SGDLS and CDR2 as YYNGEE. The PCR was carried out with 60 Vbeta primers and 13 Jbeta primers. Profiling relied on immunoSEQ multiplex PCR, and the TCRdb table lists in-frame clones only, not all of them. The top ten clones hold 9.5% to 15% of a sample with approximately 110,000 clones, approximately 80% of them seen once. This sequence joins TRBV9 and TRBJ2-7; 8 nucleotides agree with TRBD2. This sequence was found in a woman aged 40-49 years in good health and CMV-seropositive. Sequenced input: PBMCs. This CDR3 is CASSVETSGEQYF. CDR3 sequence (DNA): TGTGCCAGCAGCGTAGAAACTAGCGGCGAGCAGTACTTC.